A selection of T cell receptor beta chains follows, all from one sample in a study of metastatic and nonmetastatic thyroid tumors. MiXCR was used by TCRdb to re-call the PCR reads. Of 9,500 to 15,000 clones in the sample, 25% to 35% were seen once. The sample taken for sequencing was tumor tissue. These receptors were collected from a female donor with papillary thyroid cancer or a benign thyroid nodule (not recorded which). Some clones in this sample may be carry-over from other donors' samples. Both conserved end residues are part of each CDR3. The order of the fields is D gene, clone size, J gene, V gene, CDR3 protein, CDR3 DNA. The D gene is left open where the match is weak. Part of the rows lack a size; the others show once, few, many or a class for expanded clones.

>NA|many|TRBJ2-7|TRBV9
CASSVDLGTYEQYF
TGTGCCAGCAGCGTAGATCTCGGTACCTACGAGCAGTACTTC
>NA|once|TRBJ2-2|TRBV19
CASRPPGARTNGELFF
TGTGCCAGTAGGCCCCCAGGCGCCCGGACAAACGGGGAGCTGTTTTTT
>NA|few|TRBJ2-7|TRBV12-3/TRBV12-4
CASSRVGGQFYEQYF
TGTGCCAGCAGCCGGGTCGGTGGACAGTTCTACGAGCAGTACTTC
>NA|NA|TRBJ1-3|TRBV30
CAWGTSLRNTIYF
TGTGCCTGGGGAACCTCTCTGAGAAACACCATATATTTT
>NA|NA|TRBJ2-3|TRBV6-1
CASSAGAGDGDTQYF
TGTGCCAGCAGTGCAGGGGCAGGGGACGGAGATACGCAGTATTTT
>TRBD1|NA|TRBJ1-2|TRBV30
CACRPGWGRDRGRDYGYTF
TGTGCCTGTCGGCCCGGCTGGGGCCGGGACAGGGGGCGAGACTATGGCTACACCTTC
>TRBD2|few|TRBJ2-1|TRBV6-1
CASSELAASYNEQFF
TGTGCCAGCAGCGAACTAGCGGCTTCCTACAATGAGCAGTTCTTC
>NA|NA|TRBJ2-3|TRBV27
CASSLRSGGRFTDTQYF
TGTGCCAGCAGTTTGCGGTCCGGGGGCCGATTCACGGATACGCAGTATTTT
>NA|NA|TRBJ2-7|TRBV5-1
CASRLGPNSYEQYF
TGCGCCAGCAGATTGGGGCCCAACTCCTACGAGCAGTACTTC
>TRBD2|NA|TRBJ2-7|TRBV5-1
CASKLAGEFFYEQYF
TGCGCCAGCAAACTAGCGGGAGAATTCTTCTACGAGCAGTACTTC
>TRBD2|many|TRBJ2-7|TRBV4-2
CASSQEDSGRREQYF
TGTGCCAGCAGCCAAGAGGATAGCGGGAGGAGAGAGCAGTACTTC
>NA|medium-sized|TRBJ2-3|TRBV6-2/TRBV6-3
CASSYSRGDTQYF
TGTGCCAGCAGTTACTCGAGGGGGGATACGCAGTATTTT
>NA|few|TRBJ2-1|TRBV6-1
CASGGGPSSYNEQFF
TGTGCCAGCGGGGGAGGACCTAGCTCCTACAATGAGCAGTTCTTC
>NA|few|TRBJ1-2|TRBV6-5
CASSYSGDGYTF
TGTGCCAGCAGTTACTCGGGAGATGGCTACACCTTC
>NA|NA|TRBJ2-1|TRBV6-1
CASSARDTISSYNEQFF
TGTGCCAGCAGTGCCCGGGACACCATAAGCTCCTACAATGAGCAGTTCTTC
>NA|few|TRBJ1-2|TRBV5-1
CASSGAGYGYTF
TGCGCCAGCAGCGGGGCAGGCTATGGCTACACCTTC
>TRBD1|NA|TRBJ1-5|TRBV11-2
CASSSRLGQGAGQPQHF
TGTGCCAGCAGCTCCAGACTGGGACAGGGGGCAGGGCAGCCCCAGCATTTT
>NA|few|TRBJ1-6|TRBV6-1
CASSLGRVYNSPLHF
TGTGCCAGCAGTTTAGGGAGGGTCTATAATTCACCCCTCCACTTT
>NA|NA|TRBJ2-7|TRBV5-1
CASSFRPLSYEQYF
TGCGCCAGCAGCTTTCGTCCGCTCAGCTACGAGCAGTACTTC
>TRBD2|NA|TRBJ2-1|TRBV11-2
CASSSIPGLAYEQFF
TGTGCCAGCAGCTCGATACCGGGACTAGCGTACGAGCAGTTCTTC
>TRBD1|medium-sized|TRBJ1-1|TRBV9
CASSGGTGVNTEAFF
TGTGCCAGCAGCGGAGGGACAGGGGTGAACACTGAAGCTTTCTTT
>NA|NA|TRBJ1-1|TRBV4-1
CASSQDTGNTEAFF
TGCGCCAGCAGCCAAGACACAGGGAACACTGAAGCTTTCTTT
>NA|NA|TRBJ2-7|TRBV20-1
CSARDFPGSTHEQYF
TGCAGTGCTAGAGATTTTCCAGGTTCGACCCACGAGCAGTACTTC
>TRBD1|few|TRBJ1-1|TRBV27
CASSNRGAYTEAFF
TGTGCCAGCAGTAACAGGGGGGCTTACACTGAAGCTTTCTTT
>NA|NA|TRBJ2-3|TRBV9
CASSAGPLNLDTQYF
TGTGCCAGCAGCGCAGGGCCCCTAAACCTAGATACGCAGTATTTT
>NA|NA|TRBJ1-2|TRBV6-1
CASSWGRANNYGYTF
TGTGCCAGCAGCTGGGGACGGGCGAATAACTATGGCTACACCTTC
>TRBD2|once|TRBJ2-7|TRBV20-1
CSASRLAGGTYEQYF
TGCAGTGCTTCCCGTCTAGCGGGAGGCACCTACGAGCAGTACTTC
>NA|NA|TRBJ1-3|TRBV6-1
CASRLGVAGNTIYF
TGTGCCAGCAGGTTGGGGGTAGCTGGAAACACCATATATTTT
>TRBD2|NA|TRBJ2-1|TRBV11-2
CASSYTSGSRNEQFF
TGTGCCAGCAGCTATACGAGCGGGAGTAGGAATGAGCAGTTCTTC
>NA|medium-sized|TRBJ1-2|TRBV5-1
CASRVEGHGLYGYTF
TGCGCCAGCAGAGTTGAGGGACACGGGCTCTATGGCTACACCTTC
>NA|medium-sized|TRBJ1-3|TRBV5-5
CASRHGAGFGNTIYF
TGTGCCAGCAGGCACGGCGCAGGGTTCGGAAACACCATATATTTT
>TRBD1|NA|TRBJ2-7|TRBV6-5
CASSSREAGGYEQYF
TGTGCCAGCAGTTCTCGAGAGGCAGGGGGCTACGAGCAGTACTTC
>TRBD1|few|TRBJ1-2|TRBV28
CASSSRTGVHYGYTF
TGTGCCAGCAGTTCTCGGACAGGGGTGCACTATGGCTACACCTTC
>TRBD2|NA|TRBJ2-1|TRBV6-1
CASRRLSGRSYNDHSF
TGTGCCAGCAGGAGGCTTAGCGGGAGATCCTACAATGATCATTCCTTC
>TRBD1|NA|TRBJ2-7|TRBV11-3
CASSLTGELYEQYF
TGTGCCAGCAGCTTAACAGGGGAACTCTACGAGCAGTACTTC
>TRBD2|medium-sized|TRBJ2-1|TRBV19
CASSHGTGTSGRNEQFF
TGTGCCAGTAGCCATGGAACCGGGACTAGCGGGAGAAATGAGCAGTTCTTC
>TRBD1|NA|TRBJ1-1|TRBV20-1
CSAGTVLNTEAFF
TGCAGTGCGGGGACAGTGTTGAACACTGAAGCTTTCTTT
>NA|NA|TRBJ1-1|TRBV6-2/TRBV6-3
CASSYSQGTEAFF
TGTGCCAGCAGTTACTCCCAGGGGACTGAAGCTTTCTTT
>TRBD1|few|TRBJ2-1|TRBV28
CASSGARGRVDEQFF
TGTGCCAGCAGTGGGGCAAGGGGGCGCGTCGATGAGCAGTTCTTC
>TRBD1|NA|TRBJ1-1|TRBV5-6
CASRRIGGRENTEAFF
TGTGCCAGCAGACGGATAGGGGGCAGGGAGAACACTGAAGCTTTCTTT
>NA|NA|TRBJ2-7|TRBV19
CASSPRTLSDEQYF
TGTGCCAGTAGTCCGAGGACACTATCGGACGAGCAGTACTTC
>NA|NA|TRBJ2-3|TRBV11-2
CASSLTNSGGTDTQYF
TGTGCCAGCAGCCTCACAAACAGTGGGGGCACAGATACGCAGTATTTT
>TRBD2|NA|TRBJ2-7|TRBV20-1
CSARDPSGGPYEQYF
TGCAGTGCTAGAGATCCGTCGGGAGGCCCCTACGAGCAGTACTTC
>NA|medium-sized|TRBJ1-2|TRBV7-9
CASSFFDGYTF
TGTGCCAGCAGCTTCTTCGATGGCTACACCTTC
>NA|few|TRBJ2-3|TRBV5-6
CAISLWGRWTDSDTQYF
TGTGCCATCAGCTTATGGGGAAGATGGACAGATTCAGATACGCAGTATTTT
>TRBD1|few|TRBJ2-2|TRBV6-1
CASKPQGTGELFF
TGTGCCAGCAAACCACAGGGGACCGGGGAGCTGTTTTTT
>TRBD2|NA|TRBJ2-7|TRBV12-3/TRBV12-4
CASSFWTSGSINEQYF
TGTGCCAGCAGTTTTTGGACTAGCGGGAGCATAAACGAGCAGTACTTC